These 25 T cell receptor beta chains originate from one sample sequenced in a study of cytomegalovirus exposure and HLA in healthy donors (dated by TCRdb to 2016 to 2017). Library prep was done by the immunoSEQ multiplex PCR assay. The multiplex PCR relied on a mix of 60 forward primers for TCR Vbeta segments and 13 reverse primers for TCR Jbeta segments. Sourced from immuneACCESS, this table was stored by TCRdb with only in-frame sequences that have V and J called. A share of the clones is absent; for the studies checked, an unresolved V gene accounts for under half, and the remainder has no known explanation. The sample table records some 190,000 clones; under 80% of these occur just once. Jointly, the top ten make up about 4.4% of the sample. Sequencing used PBMCs. The receptor set was obtained from a man aged 25-45 years in good health and CMV-seropositive.

The rearrangement joins TRBV7-3 to TRBJ1-1; TRBD1 might be the D (5 bases). There are 15 residues in the CDR3. The germline V and J ends were trimmed by 5 bases and 0 bases, with 13 bases remaining between them. Germline V gene sequence: CDR1 SGHTA, CDR2 FQGTGA. The CDR3 DNA sequence: TGTGCCAGCAGCACCCAAGGGGCAGTGAACACTGAAGCTTTCTTT. Protein: CASSTQGAVNTEAFF. Together with reference TRBV7-3 and TRBJ1-1, the CDR3 gives the full variable domain: GAGVSQTPSNKVTEKGKYVELRCDPISGHTALYWYRQSLGQGPEFLIYFQGTGAADDSGLPNDRFFAVRPEGSVSTLKIQRTERGDSAVYLCASSTQGAVNTEAFFGQGTRLTVV.

The chain has TRBV9 and TRBJ2-2; D gene ambiguous. The germline V gene has CDR1 SGDLS and CDR2 YYNGEE. CDR3 size: 14 residues. V was pared by 8 bases and J by 2 bases, with 13 bases between. The CDR3 sequence is CASDRGKNTGELFF. CDR3 coding DNA: TGTGCCAGTGATAGAGGAAAAAACACCGGGGAGCTGTTTTTT.

J is TRBJ2-1 and V is TRBV5-1; perhaps TRBD2 as D (5 bases). Germline CDR1 and CDR2: SGHRS and YFSETQ. This CDR3 is built from 13 residues. V was cut by 2 bases and J by 5 bases, with 8 bases left in between. This chain's CDR3 is CASSLGSNNEQFF. The CDR3, as DNA: TGCGCCAGCAGCTTAGGGAGTAACAATGAGCAGTTCTTC.

The CDR3, as DNA: TGCGCCAGCAGCTTGCAGGGAATAGGTGGCTACACCTTC. It yields the protein CASSLQGIGGYTF. The chain is built from TRBV5-1 and TRBJ1-2, with TRBD1 as a possible D gene (5 bases). The CDR3 loop spans 13 amino acids. Trimming took 1 base from V and 7 from J, leaving 11 bases between them. Germline V gives CDR1 SGHRS, CDR2 YFSETQ.

The chain joins TRBV20-1 to TRBJ2-5; D is perhaps TRBD2 (6 bases). The germline V gene encodes CDR1 DFQATT and CDR2 SNEGSKA (reference sequence). Trimming removed 6 bases from V and 5 bases from J, with 7 bases in between. The CDR3 sequence is 10 residues long. The DNA of the CDR3 is TGCAGTGCCCGGGGGGAGACCCAGTACTTC. Translating gives CSARGETQYF.

This clone was seen a handful of times. The chain employs TRBV4-3 and TRBJ2-1; D perhaps matches TRBD1 (6 bases). V shed 3 bases and J shed 0 bases, with 9 bases lying between them. The CDR3 consists of 15 residues. CDR1 is LGHNA and CDR2 is YSLEER in the germline V gene. The CDR3 nucleotides are TGCGCCAGCAGCCATGGACAGCTCTCCTACAATGAGCAGTTCTTC. Translating it yields CASSHGQLSYNEQFF.

This chain joins TRBV9 and TRBJ1-5; TRBD1 aligns across 12 bases. V lost 4 bases, J lost 4 bases, and 3 bases stayed unmatched. Germline V gives CDR1 SGDLS, CDR2 YYNGEE. CDR3 length: 15 amino acids. The CDR3 loop is CASSTGQGANQPQHF. CDR3 in DNA: TGTGCCAGCAGCACGGGACAGGGGGCGAATCAGCCCCAGCATTTT.

This chain links TRBV20-1 with TRBJ2-7; tentatively, D is TRBD2 (6 bases). V was trimmed by 8 bases and J by 5 bases, leaving 13 bases between them. The CDR3 runs to 11 residues. CDR1 is DFQATT, CDR2 SNEGSKA, per germline (reference sequence). This CDR3 reads CSTEGRDEQYF. As DNA, the CDR3 is TGCAGTACGGAGGGACGTGACGAGCAGTACTTC.

The CDR3 region has the DNA TGTGCCAGCAGCTTCGCGGCAGATACGCAGTATTTT. It encodes CASSFAADTQYF. The V call is TRBV28, the J call TRBJ2-3; D is unclear. V lost 6 bases to trimming and J lost 4 bases, with 8 bases between them. The CDR3 contains 12 residues. Germline-derived CDR1 and CDR2 are MDHEN and SYDVKM.

This sequence joins TRBV13 and TRBJ2-5; D might be TRBD2 (6 bases). The CDR3 extends over 15 amino acids. The V gene lost 6 bases and the J gene lost 1 base, with 15 bases spanning the gap. Germline CDR1 and CDR2: PRHDT and FYEKMQ (reference sequence). For the CDR3, the DNA is TGTGCCAGCAGTCGGGGGTTTGCGACCCAAGAGACCCAGTACTTC. Its translation: CASSRGFATQETQYF.

The CDR3 loop reads CASTVGPGNIQYF. CDR3 nucleotide sequence: TGTGCCAGCACGGTGGGTCCGGGGAACATTCAGTACTTC. The V call is TRBV2, the J call TRBJ2-4; maybe TRBD2 (5 bases). The CDR3 has 13 residues. Looked up from germline, CDR1 is SNHLY and CDR2 is FYNNEI. V dropped 7 bases and J dropped 7 bases, with 14 bases sitting between them.

In its sample, this clone was seen a few times. The V gene is TRBV10-3, the J gene TRBJ1-2; D gene unclear. This CDR3 is 13 amino acids long. Trimming shortened V by 2 bases and J by 4 bases, and 8 bases separated the two germline ends. Germline CDR1 and CDR2: ENHRY and SYGVKD. The CDR3 loop reads CAISEGQLYGYTF. The DNA of the CDR3 is TGTGCCATCAGTGAGGGGCAGCTCTATGGCTACACCTTC.

Comments on this clone: This sequence may be a read error, since a much larger clone differs from it by one base. The chain couples TRBV9 to TRBJ1-1; a possible D gene is TRBD1 (6 bases). V was pared by 4 bases and J by 0 bases, with 10 bases between. In germline, CDR1 is SGDLS, CDR2 YYNGEE. The CDR3 spans 14 residues. CDR3 DNA: TGTGCCAGCAGCCTGGACAGCATGAACACTGAAGCTTTCTTT. This encodes CASSLDSMNTEAFF.

The V gene is TRBV27, the J gene TRBJ1-3, with 8 bases that match TRBD1. With V trimmed by 6 bases and J by 4 bases, 5 bases remained unmatched. The germline V gene encodes CDR1 MNHEY and CDR2 SMNVEV (reference sequence). This CDR3 contains 14 residues. CDR3 sequence (DNA): TGTGCCAGCAGCCAGGGGGCGCGGGGAAACACCATATATTTT. This gives the protein CASSQGARGNTIYF.

The chain couples TRBV12-5 to TRBJ1-5, with 8 bases identical to TRBD1. This CDR3 is built from 15 residues. V shed 0 bases and J 2 bases; nucleotides not matched to a gene: 0. Germline CDR1 is LGHNT and CDR2 is FRNRAP. This CDR3 is CASGLVGQGNQPQHF. In nucleotides, the CDR3 is TGTGCTAGTGGTTTGGTGGGACAGGGCAATCAGCCCCAGCATTTT.

This clone turned up a few times. This chain connects TRBV18 to TRBJ1-1; maybe TRBD1 (6 bases). This CDR3 region has 16 residues. Germline CDR1 KGHSH, CDR2 LQKENI. Trimming removed 4 bases from V and 0 bases from J, with 15 bases in between. CDR3 coding DNA: TGTGCCAGCTCACTTCCGACAGGAAAGATGAACACTGAAGCTTTCTTT. Translated: CASSLPTGKMNTEAFF.

The chain is built from TRBV15 and TRBJ2-7; 9 bases fit TRBD1. V dropped 3 bases and J dropped 6; count of bases not matched to a gene: 3. The CDR3 consists of 13 residues. Germline V lookup: CDR1 LNHNV, CDR2 YYDKDF (reference sequence). The CDR3: CATSSGQGLEQYF. In DNA, the CDR3 is TGTGCCACCAGCAGCGGACAGGGGCTCGAGCAGTACTTC.

The chain carries TRBV18 and TRBJ2-1, with TRBD2 as a possible D gene (6 bases). Germline V gene data show CDR1 as KGHSH and CDR2 as LQKENI. CDR3 length equals 16 residues. V was cut by 1 base and J by 0 bases, with 10 bases left in between. CDR3 nucleotides: TGTGCCAGCTCACCACGCGGGGCTAGCTCCTACAATGAGCAGTTCTTC. As protein: CASSPRGASSYNEQFF.

CDR3 sequence: CASSLGSGGDRTYEQYF. CDR3 sequence (DNA): TGTGCCAGCAGCTTAGGGTCTGGGGGGGACAGGACTTACGAGCAGTACTTC. The rearrangement links TRBV7-9 to TRBJ2-5, with a possible D match to TRBD1 (8 bases). The assigned J gene may be wrong: the sequence end matches TRBJ2-7 better. The CDR3 runs 17 residues. Germline assignment: CDR1 SEHNR and CDR2 FQNEAQ (reference sequence).

The chain has TRBV12-1 and TRBJ2-7; TRBD2 is the table's D call and was not checked against the DNA. TRBV12-1 is a listed pseudogene. This CDR3 comprises 16 residues. CDR3 amino acids: CASSTQGLAGPYEQYF. The CDR3 DNA reads as TGTGCCAGCAGCACTCAAGGACTAGCGGGACCCTACGAGCAGTACTTC.

The chain joins TRBV6-5 to TRBJ2-1, with 9 bases matching TRBD1. CDR3 length: 16 amino acids. The germline CDR1 and CDR2 sequences are MNHEY and SVGAGI. Germline trimming cut 2 bases from V and 5 bases from J; bases unmatched to any gene: 7. The CDR3 reads CASSYTGTGSHNEQFF. The CDR3 region has the DNA TGTGCCAGCAGTTACACCGGGACAGGGAGCCACAATGAGCAGTTCTTC.

The chain has TRBV28 and TRBJ1-5; D is undetermined. V dropped 6 bases and J dropped 7 bases, with 13 bases sitting between them. Germline CDR1 MDHEN, CDR2 SYDVKM. This CDR3 spans 13 amino acids. CDR3 nucleotides: TGTGCCAGCAGCACTTCGGGGTGGCAGCCCCAGCATTTT. The encoded protein is CASSTSGWQPQHF. Combining the CDR3 with reference TRBV28 and TRBJ1-5 gives the whole variable domain DVKVTQSSRYLVKRTGEKVFLECVQDMDHENMFWYRQDPGLGLRLIYFSYDVKMKEKGDIPEGYSVSREKKERFSLILESASTNQTSMYLCASSTSGWQPQHFGDGTRLSIL.

The chain recombines TRBV11-2 with TRBJ2-3, with no clear D. The germline CDR1 and CDR2 sequences are SGHAT and FQNNGV. This CDR3 is built from 15 residues. The V and J ends lost 3 bases and 1 base respectively, with 11 bases between them. CDR3 DNA sequence: TGTGCCAGCAGCTTCGGTCCCCCCGGCACAGATACGCAGTATTTT. Translation gives CASSFGPPGTDTQYF.

The V call is TRBV6-5, the J call TRBJ1-1, with D possibly matching TRBD1 (6 bases). The CDR3 loop spans 14 amino acids. Germline V lookup: CDR1 MNHEY, CDR2 SVGAGI. V lost 2 bases, J lost 1 base, and 8 bases lay in between. The CDR3: CASSYLRGNTEAFF. The DNA for the CDR3 is TGTGCCAGCAGTTACCTCAGGGGGAACACTGAAGCTTTCTTT.

V gene TRBV15 combines with J gene TRBJ2-5; perhaps TRBD2 as D (6 bases). CDR3 length equals 14 residues. With 5 bases removed from V and 1 base from J, the gap between germline ends came to 11 bases. Germline lookup yields CDR1 LNHNV and CDR2 YYDKDF (reference sequence). DNA for the CDR3: TGTGCCACCAGCCCCTGGGGGGTCCAAGAGACCCAGTACTTC. This encodes CATSPWGVQETQYF.